Presented here are 21 T cell receptor beta chains from one specimen sequenced in a study of cytomegalovirus exposure and HLA in healthy donors. This PCR relied on a set of 60 Vbeta primers and 13 Jbeta primers. Sequencing used immunoSEQ multiplex PCR; TCRdb keeps in-frame clones, though not all of them. The sample consists of approximately 130,000 clones, around 79% of them appearing once. Sequencing input: PBMCs. These receptors came from a woman aged 40 to 55 in good health and CMV-seronegative.

This chain connects TRBV27 to TRBJ1-5; 9 bases are a match to TRBD1. The CDR3 loop spans 14 amino acids. The germline V gene has CDR1 MNHEY and CDR2 SMNVEV (reference sequence). J gave up 7 bases and V 5 bases, and 6 bases lay outside the gene matches. This CDR3 is CASSQYRGQQPQHF. The CDR3 bases are TGTGCCAGCAGTCAGTACAGGGGGCAACAGCCCCAGCATTTT.

This clone was seen only a few times. This rearrangement joins TRBV18 to TRBJ1-1; D unclear. Germline CDR1 and CDR2: KGHSH and LQKENI. Trimming took 0 bases from V and 1 from J, leaving 9 bases between them. This CDR3 is 15 amino acids long. This CDR3 is CASSPPERRNTEAFF. The CDR3 DNA follows: TGTGCCAGCTCACCACCGGAACGGAGGAACACTGAAGCTTTCTTT.

The chain employs TRBV6-5 and TRBJ1-2, with a tentative D call TRBD1 (6 bases). V gave up 0 bases and J gave up 8 bases, with 19 bases separating them. Germline lookup yields CDR1 MNHEY and CDR2 SVGAGI. The CDR3 sequence is 16 residues long. The CDR3 sequence is CASSYSTGTQGRGYTF. The CDR3 DNA reads as TGTGCCAGCAGTTACTCTACAGGGACCCAAGGTCGGGGCTACACCTTC.

The V call is TRBV4-1, the J call TRBJ1-4; D gene unclear. Germline CDR1 reads MGHRA; CDR2 reads YSYEKL. Trimming took 4 bases from V and 7 from J, leaving 16 bases between them. The CDR3 spans 15 residues. The CDR3 is CASSPGRRGVEKLFF. The CDR3 DNA sequence: TGCGCCAGCAGCCCCGGGAGGCGAGGAGTTGAAAAACTGTTTTTT.

This clone has a handful of counts. This chain uses TRBV18 with TRBJ1-6; D is undetermined. The germline CDR1 and CDR2 sequences are KGHSH and LQKENI. This CDR3 spans 15 amino acids. The ends were cut back, 6 bases at V and 5 bases at J, with 14 bases in the middle. CDR3 sequence: CASSVAVNNNSPLHF. As DNA, the CDR3 is TGTGCCAGCTCGGTTGCAGTTAATAATAATTCACCCCTCCACTTT.

This clone was seen only once. The V gene is TRBV7-2, the J gene TRBJ2-4; tentative D call: TRBD1 (6 bases). The germline CDR1 and CDR2 sequences are SGHTA and FQGNSA. V lost 5 bases to trimming and J lost 2 bases, with 16 bases between them. The CDR3 has 16 residues. The CDR3 sequence is CASSKPGQGTKNIQYF. The CDR3 nucleotides read TGTGCCAGCAGCAAACCGGGCCAGGGGACCAAAAACATTCAGTACTTC.

The J gene is TRBJ1-1, the V gene TRBV6-1, with D possibly being TRBD1 (6 bases). This CDR3 has 13 residues. V lost 1 base, J lost 6 bases, and 9 bases lay in between. The germline V gene encodes CDR1 MNHNS and CDR2 SASEGT. The CDR3 reads CASSEVAGAEAFF. CDR3 sequence (DNA): TGTGCCAGCAGTGAAGTGGCAGGGGCTGAAGCTTTCTTT.

This chain links TRBV5-6 with TRBJ1-5; 11 bases map to TRBD1. The V gene end was trimmed by 5 bases and the J gene end by 6 bases; junction bases not matched to a gene: 7. The CDR3 contains 15 residues. The germline V gene has CDR1 SGHDT and CDR2 YYEEEE. The CDR3: CASSHRTGGFQPQHF. CDR3 DNA: TGTGCCAGCAGTCATAGGACAGGGGGCTTTCAGCCCCAGCATTTT.

The rearrangement links TRBV6-6 to TRBJ1-2; 7 nucleotides line up with TRBD1. The germline V gene encodes CDR1 MNHNY and CDR2 SVGAGI (reference sequence). V shed 8 bases and J 2 bases; nucleotides not matched to a gene: 11. This CDR3 has 15 amino acids. In nucleotides, the CDR3 is TGTGCCAGCCGGGAAGGGGTCAGGGGGAACTATGGCTACACCTTC. It is translated as CASREGVRGNYGYTF.

The gene calls are TRBV6-5 and TRBJ1-6; D not resolved. Trimming removed 6 bases from V and 8 bases from J, with 14 bases in between. The CDR3 is made up of 14 amino acids. Germline V gives CDR1 MNHEY, CDR2 SVGAGI. Written as DNA, the CDR3 is TGTGCCAGCAGAAGGAGATTGGAGTATTCACCCCTCCACTTT. Amino acids: CASRRRLEYSPLHF.

The gene calls are TRBV6-6 and TRBJ2-7; 7 bases fit TRBD2. The CDR3 length is 14 residues. Germline loops: CDR1 MNHNY, CDR2 SVGAGI (reference sequence). J gave up 2 bases and V 8 bases, and 9 bases lay outside the gene matches. CDR3 coding DNA: TGTGCCAGCGCCATTCGGGAGGTACCCTACGAGCAGTACTTC. It encodes CASAIREVPYEQYF.

The gene calls are TRBV23-1 and TRBJ2-7, with 7 bases fitting TRBD2. TRBV23-1 is an ORF, and what it does is uncertain. V was pared by 6 bases and J by 6 bases, with 11 bases of the junction left unmatched. CDR3 length: 14 amino acids. CDR3 sequence (DNA): TGCGCCAGCAGGCTCTTGGGGGGGACCCGCGAGCAGTACTTC. It codes for CASRLLGGTREQYF.

The V and J genes are TRBV5-1 and TRBJ2-5, with 7 bases identical to TRBD1. The CDR3 totals 16 residues. CDR1 and CDR2 from the germline V gene are SGHRS and YFSETQ. V was clipped by 0 bases and J by 2 bases; unmatched bases: 7. The CDR3 region is CASSLVIDRVQETQYF. Here the CDR3 DNA reads TGCGCCAGCAGCTTGGTGATAGACAGGGTACAAGAGACCCAGTACTTC.

This clone was seen a handful of times. V is TRBV6-1 and J is TRBJ1-2; D call uncertain. The CDR3 consists of 10 residues. V lost 11 bases, J lost 4 bases, and 8 bases lay in between. CDR1 is MNHNS, CDR2 SASEGT, per germline. The CDR3 coding sequence is TGTGCCGCAGGATCCTATGGCTACACCTTC. Protein product: CAAGSYGYTF.

The V call is TRBV6-6, the J call TRBJ2-7; 9 bases are shared with TRBD1. CDR3 length: 15 residues. The trim removed 6 bases at V and 2 bases at J, leaving 8 bases unmatched. CDR1 is MNHNY, CDR2 SVGAGI, per germline (reference sequence). CDR3 sequence: CASRAGTGTTYEQYF. Here the CDR3 DNA reads TGTGCCAGCAGGGCCGGGACAGGGACTACCTACGAGCAGTACTTC.

The chain links TRBV10-3 to TRBJ1-2; D remains ambiguous. The CDR3 length is 13 residues. CDR1 is ENHRY and CDR2 is SYGVKD in the germline V gene. Trimming cost V 2 bases and J 5 bases, with 9 bases left between them. The CDR3 is CAISEEKLYGYTF. CDR3 bases: TGTGCCATCAGTGAGGAGAAGCTATATGGCTACACCTTC.

The chain joins TRBV4-3 to TRBJ1-5, with D possibly TRBD1 on 5 matching bases. Germline V CDR1 and CDR2: LGHNA, YSLEER. CDR3 length: 16 amino acids. V lost 0 bases to trimming and J lost 2 bases, with 11 bases between them. In nucleotides, the CDR3 is TGCGCCAGCAGCCAAGATCGGAGCAGGGGCAATCAGCCCCAGCATTTT. Protein: CASSQDRSRGNQPQHF.

V and J are TRBV27 and TRBJ1-2; 7 bases line up with TRBD1. Losses at the gene ends were 3 bases for V and 2 bases for J; bases not matched to a gene: 12. The V gene's germline CDR1 is MNHEY and CDR2 SMNVEV (reference sequence). The CDR3 has 17 residues. The CDR3 nucleotides are TGTGCCAGCAGTTTTTTTGGCTTGGGACAGACGAACTATGGCTACACCTTC. Translation gives CASSFFGLGQTNYGYTF.

The chain uses TRBV19 and TRBJ1-1; no definite D call. The CDR3 is made up of 16 amino acids. The ends were cut back, 3 bases at V and 0 bases at J, with 14 bases in the middle. Germline CDR1 is LNHDA and CDR2 is SQIVND (reference sequence). The CDR3 loop reads CASSIRGGEMNTEAFF. The CDR3 nucleotides are TGTGCCAGTAGTATTCGGGGAGGCGAGATGAACACTGAAGCTTTCTTT.

This clone was detected only a few times. The V gene is TRBV5-1, the J gene TRBJ2-5; 9 nucleotides align to TRBD1. In germline, CDR1 is SGHRS, CDR2 YFSETQ. Trimming cost V 6 bases and J 5 bases; bases outside gene matches: 5. The CDR3 loop spans 13 amino acids. The CDR3 DNA reads TGCGCCAGCACCCTGGACAGGGGTGAGACCCAGTACTTC. Its protein product is CASTLDRGETQYF. Combining the CDR3 with reference TRBV5-1 and TRBJ2-5 gives the whole variable domain KAGVTQTPRYLIKTRGQQVTLSCSPISGHRSVSWYQQTPGQGLQFLFEYFSETQRNKGNFPGRFSGRQFSNSRSEMNVSTLELGDSALYLCASTLDRGETQYFGPGTRLLVL.

CDR3 DNA: TGTGCCAGCAGTTCCCAGGGGGCATCCTATAATTCACCCCTCCACTTT. This encodes CASSSQGASYNSPLHF. This chain connects TRBV27 to TRBJ1-6; TRBD1 matches at 8 bases. This CDR3 comprises 16 residues. After removal of 4 bases from V and 1 base from J, the junction contained 3 bases not matched to a gene. Germline loops: CDR1 MNHEY, CDR2 SMNVEV (reference sequence).